The clone carrying this T cell receptor (beta chain) is termed medium-sized. The entry originates in a study of blood T cell repertoires in COVID-19. Repertoires were generated with immunoSEQ multiplex PCR, while TCRdb's copy carries only in-frame clones and drops some. The sample holds about 80,000 clones; roughly 76% are singletons and the top ten take about 17%. J lost 4 bases, V lost 8 bases, and 14 bases had no gene match. This CDR3 has 16 amino acids. The germline V gene has CDR1 SNHLY and CDR2 FYNNEI. The rearrangement uses TRBV2 and TRBJ1-2, with TRBD1 identical over 9 bases. The clonotype was recovered from an older man with active or convalescent COVID-19. Material: peripheral blood. The CDR3 coding sequence is TGTGCCAGCCGACCGACCCTCGACAGGGGGTTCTATGGCTACACCTTC. This gives the protein CASRPTLDRGFYGYTF.